One sample yielded the 30 T cell receptor beta chains listed below, sequenced in a study of breast tumors, draining lymph nodes, adjacent tissues. Each CDR3 protein is one row after TCRdb ran MiXCR on the multiplex PCR reads. Of about 180,000 distinct CDR3 sequences listed, 30% to 35% are singletons. The lymph nodes were axillary draining lymph nodes from breast cancer patients. The sequencing sample was made of axillary lymph node tissue. All receptors derive from a female donor with breast cancer. Some clones in this sample may be carry-over from other donors' samples.

This sequence joins TRBV2 and TRBJ1-2; D uncertain. The CDR3 has 12 residues. CDR1 and CDR2 from the germline V gene are SNHLY and FYNNEI. The CDR3 DNA is TGTGCTAGAGATAAGAGGTATCATGGCTACACCTTC. Protein: CARDKRYHGYTF.

This clonotype has just a few counts. J is TRBJ2-3 and V is TRBV27; D ambiguous. Trimming stripped 5 bases from V and 0 bases from J, with 15 bases between. Looked up from germline, CDR1 is MNHEY and CDR2 is SMNVEV (reference sequence). This CDR3 is 16 amino acids long. This CDR3 reads CASSILQPTSTDTQYF. The CDR3 DNA reads as TGTGCCAGCAGTATACTACAACCCACTAGCACAGATACGCAGTATTTT.

This sequence joins TRBV4-2 and TRBJ2-1, with D possibly being TRBD2 (5 bases). V was shortened by 3 bases and J by 4 bases, with 16 bases between the two germline ends. CDR3 size: 16 residues. Germline V gives CDR1 LGHNA, CDR2 YNFKEQ. The CDR3 sequence is CASSQYPGLIYNEQFF. The CDR3 DNA reads as TGTGCCAGCAGCCAGTATCCTGGACTGATATACAATGAGCAGTTCTTC.

This clonotype was observed many times. V is TRBV4-2 and J is TRBJ1-2; D gene unclear. The CDR3 totals 13 residues. Trimming pared 0 bases from V and 1 base from J, leaving 3 bases between. In germline, CDR1 is LGHNA, CDR2 YNFKEQ. The CDR3 reads CASSQDGNYGYTF. The CDR3 nucleotides are TGTGCCAGCAGCCAAGACGGTAACTATGGCTACACCTTC.

This clonotype appeared many times. This chain links TRBV14 with TRBJ1-3; no firm D call. The length of the CDR3 is 15 residues. V lost 4 bases, J lost 1 base, and 11 bases lay in between. Germline-derived CDR1 and CDR2 are SGHDN and FVKESK. CDR3 in DNA: TGTGCCAGCAGCCTTCGACCGGGTTCTGGAAACACCATATATTTT. Residues: CASSLRPGSGNTIYF.

This clonotype came up many times. The V call is TRBV2, the J call TRBJ2-5, with 16 bases lining up with TRBD2. The CDR3 is 18 residues long. J gave up 2 bases and V 5 bases, and 8 bases lay outside the gene matches. CDR1 and CDR2 from the germline V gene are SNHLY and FYNNEI. CDR3 sequence: CASSTGLAGGQTQETQYF. In DNA, the CDR3 is TGTGCCAGCAGTACGGGACTAGCGGGGGGGCAGACTCAAGAGACCCAGTACTTC. Based on the CDR3 plus reference TRBV2 and TRBJ2-5, the full variable domain is EPEVTQTPSHQVTQMGQEVILRCVPISNHLYFYWYRQILGQKVEFLVSFYNNEISEKSEIFDDQFSVERPDGSNFTLKIRSTKLEDSAMYFCASSTGLAGGQTQETQYFGPGTRLLVL.

Details on this clonotype: A read error may explain this, as a much larger clone is one base away. The chain recombines TRBV20-1 with TRBJ2-7; TRBD1 might be the D (8 bases). Germline-derived CDR1 and CDR2 are DFQATT and SNEGSKA (reference sequence). The CDR3 has 16 residues. Between the trimmed V and J ends, which lost 3 bases and 7 bases, there was a span of 25 bases. The CDR3, as DNA: TGCAGTGCTAGCCCCGGACAGGGAGGGGCATTAAGGGAGCAGTACTTC. Residues: CSASPGQGGALREQYF.

DNA for the CDR3: TGTGCCAGCAGTCAGGGGACAGGGGCTAATGAAAAACTGTTTTTT. Its translation: CASSQGTGANEKLFF. This chain joins TRBV12-3 or TRBV12-4 and TRBJ1-4; 10 bases agree with TRBD1. The CDR3 runs 15 residues. The ends lost 5 bases at V and 3 bases at J; junction bases unmatched: 3.

This clonotype occurred many times. The chain combines TRBV7-9 with TRBJ2-3; 11 bases agree with TRBD1. V shed 4 bases, J shed 0 bases, and the junction held 9 bases outside the gene matches. This CDR3 has 18 residues. CDR1 and CDR2 (germline): SEHNR, FQNEAQ (reference sequence). The CDR3 sequence is CASSSPRTGGESTDTQYF. The CDR3 DNA reads as TGTGCCAGCAGCTCCCCCCGGACAGGGGGCGAAAGCACAGATACGCAGTATTTT.

This clonotype was seen a few times. V and J are TRBV3-1 and TRBJ1-3, with unresolved D. Between the trimmed V and J ends, which lost 2 bases and 0 bases, there was a span of 17 bases. The CDR3 extends over 18 amino acids. The germline V gene encodes CDR1 LGHDT and CDR2 YNNKEL (reference sequence). CDR3 in amino acids: CASSQFGLTQGSGNTIYF. CDR3 DNA sequence: TGTGCCAGCAGCCAATTCGGTTTAACTCAAGGCTCTGGAAACACCATATATTTT.

This clonotype was counted at least ten times. This chain uses TRBV19 with TRBJ1-5; D is unresolved. V was pared by 5 bases and J by 0 bases, with 14 bases between. The CDR3 loop spans 16 amino acids. Germline CDR1 reads LNHDA; CDR2 reads SQIVND (reference sequence). CDR3 bases: TGTGCCAGTAGTGCCCGAAGCGGATATAGCAATCAGCCCCAGCATTTT. Amino acids: CASSARSGYSNQPQHF.

This clonotype came up many times. This chain uses TRBV20-1 with TRBJ1-4; D remains unclear. The CDR3 has 14 residues. Germline CDR1 is DFQATT and CDR2 is SNEGSKA (reference sequence). Trimming left V 0 bases short and J 4 bases short, with 9 bases between. The CDR3 loop reads CSARDLGHNEKLFF. The CDR3 region has the DNA TGCAGTGCTAGAGATTTGGGTCATAATGAAAAACTGTTTTTT.

This clonotype turned up a few times. The V and J genes are TRBV6-5 and TRBJ2-2, with D unresolved. Trimming stripped 7 bases from V and 0 bases from J, with 15 bases between. Germline CDR1 is MNHEY and CDR2 is SVGAGI. CDR3 length equals 16 residues. The CDR3 nucleotides are TGTGCCAGCACCCGCTTCCGGTACGCGAACACCGGGGAGCTGTTTTTT. It is translated as CASTRFRYANTGELFF.

The V and J genes are TRBV7-9 and TRBJ2-3, with no clear D. V lost 5 bases to trimming and J lost 0 bases, with 9 bases between them. Germline V gives CDR1 SEHNR, CDR2 FQNEAQ (reference sequence). The CDR3 sequence is 14 residues long. CDR3 DNA sequence: TGTGCCAGCAGCGTAGGACCCAGCACAGATACGCAGTATTTT. It specifies CASSVGPSTDTQYF.

This clonotype showed up many times. The chain carries TRBV18 and TRBJ2-3; D assignment may be TRBD1 or TRBD2 (6 bases each). CDR3 size: 14 residues. V was cut by 6 bases and J by 4 bases, with 14 bases left in between. Germline V lookup: CDR1 KGHSH, CDR2 LQKENI. The CDR3 sequence is CASSGGVGADTQYF. CDR3 nucleotide sequence: TGTGCCAGCTCCGGGGGCGTTGGCGCAGATACGCAGTATTTT.

This clonotype was recorded many times. The genes are TRBV9 and TRBJ2-3; D gene unclear. This CDR3 is 12 amino acids long. Germline V CDR1 and CDR2: SGDLS, YYNGEE. V dropped 4 bases and J dropped 2 bases, with 5 bases sitting between them. CDR3 region: CASSKNTDTQYF. The DNA for the CDR3 is TGTGCCAGCAGCAAAAACACAGATACGCAGTATTTT. The full variable domain, in which reference TRBV9 and TRBJ2-3 provide the parts outside the CDR3, is DSGVTQTPKHLITATGQRVTLRCSPRSGDLSVYWYQQSLDQGLQFLIQYYNGEERAKGNILERFSAQQFPDLHSELNLSSLELGDSALYFCASSKNTDTQYFGPGTRLTVL.

This clonotype was seen repeatedly, ten times or more. The genes are TRBV7-9 and TRBJ1-3; D is unclear. The CDR3 runs 14 residues. V lost 1 base and J lost 4, with 8 bases in between. Germline loops: CDR1 SEHNR, CDR2 FQNEAQ (reference sequence). The CDR3 coding sequence is TGTGCCAGCAGCTTAGACCTATCCGGAAACACCATATATTTT. It specifies CASSLDLSGNTIYF.

This clonotype was observed once. A much larger clone sits a single nucleotide away, making a read error possible. The chain links TRBV6-1 to TRBJ2-7; D gene unclear. CDR3 length: 12 residues. The ends were cut back, 5 bases at V and 3 bases at J, with 8 bases in the middle. Germline-derived CDR1 and CDR2 are MNHNS and SASEGT. The CDR3 DNA follows: TGTGCCAGCAGTCAATTCCACTACGAGCAGTACTTC. It specifies CASSQFHYEQYF.

This clonotype was detected ten times or more. The chain recombines TRBV19 with TRBJ1-2, with D hard to call. CDR3 length: 12 residues. The germline V gene encodes CDR1 LNHDA and CDR2 SQIVND (reference sequence). V lost 7 bases to trimming and J lost 0 bases, with 6 bases between them. The CDR3 DNA reads TGTGCCAGTAAGGATGCTAACTATGGCTACACCTTC. This encodes CASKDANYGYTF.

Remarks on this clonotype: It may be a read error: a sequence one base away is much more abundant. The chain carries TRBV3-2 and TRBJ2-7; the DNA was not compared with TRBD1, the D call given in the table. TRBV3-2 counts as a pseudogene. CDR3 length equals 13 residues. CDR3 in DNA: TGTGCCAGCAGCGGGACGCTCTCCTACGAGCAGTACTTC. Amino acids: CASSGTLSYEQYF.

This clonotype was counted many times. The chain links TRBV12-3 or TRBV12-4 to TRBJ1-2; 8 bases fit TRBD1. The CDR3 consists of 13 residues. V lost 6 bases and J lost 6; bases outside the gene matches: 6. CDR3 sequence reads: CASSRQGNDGYTF. The CDR3 DNA is TGTGCCAGCAGCCGACAGGGGAACGATGGCTACACCTTC.

Of note for this clonotype: One junction end does not reproduce the germline sequence, and a read error may be involved. The chain has TRBV4-1 and TRBJ2-2; TRBD2 matches at 9 bases. CDR3 size: 13 residues. Germline lookup yields CDR1 MGHRA and CDR2 YSYEKL. The CDR3 reads CASSQEGSGGLFF. DNA of the CDR3: TGCGCCAGCAGCCAAGAAGGTAGCGGGGGGCTGTTTTTT.

The CDR3 spells CASRATQGTYGYTF. DNA for the CDR3: TGTGCCAGCAGAGCAACACAGGGTACCTATGGCTACACCTTC. The rearrangement uses TRBV6-1 and TRBJ1-2; weak D call: TRBD1 (6 bases). The CDR3 runs 14 residues. The V gene's germline CDR1 is MNHNS and CDR2 SASEGT. V was shortened by 6 bases and J by 4 bases, with 15 bases between the two germline ends.

This clonotype came up many times. V and J are TRBV6-6 and TRBJ1-5; 7 bases agree with TRBD1. The V gene end was trimmed by 6 bases and the J gene end by 5 bases; junction bases not matched to a gene: 10. Per the germline V gene, CDR1 is MNHNY and CDR2 is SVGAGI (reference sequence). The CDR3 runs 15 residues. The CDR3 protein is CASRQTGVWYQPQHF. DNA of the CDR3: TGTGCCAGCAGACAAACAGGGGTGTGGTATCAGCCCCAGCATTTT.

This clonotype was recorded many times. V and J are TRBV7-8 and TRBJ1-5; 7 bases agree with TRBD1. The V gene's germline CDR1 is SGHVS and CDR2 FQNEAQ. The CDR3 spans 16 residues. The V and J ends lost 0 bases and 7 bases, in that order; junction bases with no gene match: 9. In nucleotides, the CDR3 is TGTGCCAGCAGCTTAGCCGCACAGGGGTCAGGGCAGCCCCAGCATTTT. Translation gives CASSLAAQGSGQPQHF.

The V call is TRBV18, the J call TRBJ2-5; 9 bases map to TRBD1. Germline V gives CDR1 KGHSH, CDR2 LQKENI. V gave up 3 bases and J gave up 5 bases; unmatched junction bases: 7. The CDR3 totals 15 residues. CDR3 DNA: TGTGCCAGCTCACCGACAACAGGGGGCCGCGAGACCCAGTACTTC. Translated: CASSPTTGGRETQYF.

This clonotype was detected ten times or more. The V gene is TRBV11-3, the J gene TRBJ2-2; TRBD2 matches at 9 bases. J gave up 5 bases and V 0 bases, and 7 bases lay outside the gene matches. Germline V gives CDR1 SGHNT, CDR2 YENEEA. The CDR3 has 17 amino acids. The CDR3 nucleotides read TGTGCCAGCAGCTTAGATGTTGGCGGGGGGGCGACCGGGGAGCTGTTTTTT. This gives the protein CASSLDVGGGATGELFF.

This clonotype has only a few counts. This chain uses TRBV6-5 with TRBJ2-1; 10 nucleotides match TRBD2. CDR1 MNHEY and CDR2 SVGAGI come from the germline V gene. The trim removed 5 bases at V and 2 bases at J, leaving 6 bases unmatched. This CDR3 spans 16 amino acids. CDR3 DNA sequence: TGTGCCAGCAGTGACCCCAGCGGGAGGGCCTACAATGAGCAGTTCTTC. Amino acid sequence: CASSDPSGRAYNEQFF.

The CDR3 region has the DNA TGTGCCAGCAGTGTGAATGGACAGATCCGCTCTACGGGGGAGCTGTTTTTT. The encoded protein is CASSVNGQIRSTGELFF. V and J are TRBV9 and TRBJ2-2; weak D call: TRBD1 (6 bases). The V end lost 5 bases, the J end lost 8 bases, and 25 bases lay between the germline ends. The CDR3 spans 17 residues. CDR1 is SGDLS, CDR2 YYNGEE, per germline.

This chain links TRBV11-3 with TRBJ1-5; 9 positions match TRBD1. The germline V gene has CDR1 SGHNT and CDR2 YENEEA. V shed 5 bases and J 7 bases; nucleotides not matched to a gene: 18. CDR3 length equals 18 residues. The CDR3 DNA follows: TGTGCCAGCAGCGAGGGGTTCGGACAGGGGAACAATGAGCAGCCCCAGCATTTT. It specifies CASSEGFGQGNNEQPQHF.